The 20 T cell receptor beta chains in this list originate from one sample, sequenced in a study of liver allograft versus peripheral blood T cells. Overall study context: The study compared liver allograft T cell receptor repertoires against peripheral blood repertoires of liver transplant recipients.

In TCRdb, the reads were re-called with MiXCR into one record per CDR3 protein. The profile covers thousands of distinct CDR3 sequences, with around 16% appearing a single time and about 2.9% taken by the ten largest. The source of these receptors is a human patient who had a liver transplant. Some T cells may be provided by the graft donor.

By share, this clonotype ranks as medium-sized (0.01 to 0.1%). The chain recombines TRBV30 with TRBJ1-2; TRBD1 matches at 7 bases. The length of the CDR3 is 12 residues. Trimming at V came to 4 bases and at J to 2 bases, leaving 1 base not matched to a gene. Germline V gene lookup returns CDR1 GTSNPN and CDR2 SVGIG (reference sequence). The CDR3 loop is CAWTGQNYGYTF. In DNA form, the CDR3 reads TGTGCCTGGACGGGACAGAACTATGGCTACACCTTC.

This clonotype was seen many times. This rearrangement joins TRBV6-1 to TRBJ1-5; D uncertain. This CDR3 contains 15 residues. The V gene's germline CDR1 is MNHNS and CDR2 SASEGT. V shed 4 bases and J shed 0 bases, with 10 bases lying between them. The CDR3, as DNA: TGTGCCAGCAGTGGCTCTAGTCATAGCAATCAGCCCCAGCATTTT. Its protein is CASSGSSHSNQPQHF.

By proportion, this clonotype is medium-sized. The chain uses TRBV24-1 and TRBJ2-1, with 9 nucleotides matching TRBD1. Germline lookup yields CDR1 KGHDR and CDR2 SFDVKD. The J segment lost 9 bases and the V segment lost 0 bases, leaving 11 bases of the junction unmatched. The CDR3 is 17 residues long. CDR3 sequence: CATSDLGSGTGKVEQFF. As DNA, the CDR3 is TGTGCCACCAGTGATTTGGGGTCCGGGACAGGGAAGGTTGAGCAGTTCTTC.

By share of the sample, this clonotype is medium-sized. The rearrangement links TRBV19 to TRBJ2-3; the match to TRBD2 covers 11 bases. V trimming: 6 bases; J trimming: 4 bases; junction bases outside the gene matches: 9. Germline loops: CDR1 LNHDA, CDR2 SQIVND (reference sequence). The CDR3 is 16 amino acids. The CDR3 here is CASSQISGRASDTQYF. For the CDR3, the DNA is TGTGCCAGTAGCCAAATTAGCGGGAGGGCCTCAGATACGCAGTATTTT.

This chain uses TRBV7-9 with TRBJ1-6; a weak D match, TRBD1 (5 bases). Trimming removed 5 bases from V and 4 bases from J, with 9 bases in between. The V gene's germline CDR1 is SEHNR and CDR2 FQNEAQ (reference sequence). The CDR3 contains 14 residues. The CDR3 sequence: CASSEDIYNSPLHF. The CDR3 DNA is TGTGCCAGCAGCGAGGACATATATAATTCACCCCTCCACTTT.

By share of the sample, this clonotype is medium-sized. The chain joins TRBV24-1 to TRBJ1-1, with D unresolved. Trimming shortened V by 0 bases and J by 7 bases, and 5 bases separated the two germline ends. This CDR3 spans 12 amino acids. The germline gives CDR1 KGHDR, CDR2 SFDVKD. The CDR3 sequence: CATSDLTGEAFF. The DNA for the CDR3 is TGTGCCACCAGTGATTTGACGGGTGAAGCTTTCTTT.

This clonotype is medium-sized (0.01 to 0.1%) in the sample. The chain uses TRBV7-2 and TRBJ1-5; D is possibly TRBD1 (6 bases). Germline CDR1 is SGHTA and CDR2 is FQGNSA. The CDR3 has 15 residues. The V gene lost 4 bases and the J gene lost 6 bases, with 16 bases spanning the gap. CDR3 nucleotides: TGTGCCAGCAGCTCCCGGTGGGGGCAGGGTCAGCCCCAGCATTTT. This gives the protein CASSSRWGQGQPQHF.

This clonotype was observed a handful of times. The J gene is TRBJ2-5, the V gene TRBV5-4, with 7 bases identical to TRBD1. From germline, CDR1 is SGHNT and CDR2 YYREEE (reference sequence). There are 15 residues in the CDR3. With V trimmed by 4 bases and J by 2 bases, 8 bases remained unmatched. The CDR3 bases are TGTGCCAGCAGCCCCCGAGACAGGGATCAAGAGACCCAGTACTTC. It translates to CASSPRDRDQETQYF. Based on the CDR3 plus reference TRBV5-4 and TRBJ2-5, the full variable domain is ETGVTQSPTHLIKTRGQQVTLRCSSQSGHNTVSWYQQALGQGPQFIFQYYREEENGRGNFPPRFSGLQFPNYSSELNVNALELDDSALYLCASSPRDRDQETQYFGPGTRLLVL.

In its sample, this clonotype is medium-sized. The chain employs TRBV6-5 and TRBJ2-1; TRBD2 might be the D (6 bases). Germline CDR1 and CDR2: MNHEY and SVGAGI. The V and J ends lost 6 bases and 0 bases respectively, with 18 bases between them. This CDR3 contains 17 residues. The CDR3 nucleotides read TGTGCCAGCAGCTACCGGAGGTACGGGAGCTCCTACAATGAGCAGTTCTTC. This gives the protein CASSYRRYGSSYNEQFF.

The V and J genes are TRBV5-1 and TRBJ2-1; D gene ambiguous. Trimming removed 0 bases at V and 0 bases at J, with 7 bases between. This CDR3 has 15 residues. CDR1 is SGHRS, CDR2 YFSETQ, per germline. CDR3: CASSLDYHSYNEQFF. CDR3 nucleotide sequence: TGCGCCAGCAGCTTGGACTACCACTCCTACAATGAGCAGTTCTTC. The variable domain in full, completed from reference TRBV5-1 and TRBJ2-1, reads KAGVTQTPRYLIKTRGQQVTLSCSPISGHRSVSWYQQTPGQGLQFLFEYFSETQRNKGNFPGRFSGRQFSNSRSEMNVSTLELGDSALYLCASSLDYHSYNEQFFGPGTRLTVL.

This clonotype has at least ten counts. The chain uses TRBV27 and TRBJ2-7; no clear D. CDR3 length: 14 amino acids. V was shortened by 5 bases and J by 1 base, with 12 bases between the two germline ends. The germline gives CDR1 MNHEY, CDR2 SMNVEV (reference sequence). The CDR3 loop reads CASSPSVGSYEQYF. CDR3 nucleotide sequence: TGTGCCAGCAGTCCCTCGGTCGGGTCCTACGAGCAGTACTTC.

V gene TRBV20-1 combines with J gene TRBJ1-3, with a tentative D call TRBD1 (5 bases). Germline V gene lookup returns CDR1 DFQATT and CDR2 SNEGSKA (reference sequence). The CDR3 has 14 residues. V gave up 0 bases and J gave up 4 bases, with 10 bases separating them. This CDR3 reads CSARDGTKGNTIYF. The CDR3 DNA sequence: TGCAGTGCTAGAGACGGGACGAAAGGAAACACCATATATTTT.

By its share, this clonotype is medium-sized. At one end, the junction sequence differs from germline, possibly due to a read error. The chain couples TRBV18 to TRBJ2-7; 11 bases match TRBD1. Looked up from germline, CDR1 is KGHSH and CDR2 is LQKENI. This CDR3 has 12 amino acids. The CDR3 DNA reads TGTGCCAGCTCAGGACAGGGGGCTAACCTTTCGTTC. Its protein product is CASSGQGANLSF. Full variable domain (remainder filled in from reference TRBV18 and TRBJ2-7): NAGVMQNPRHLVRRRGQEARLRCSPMKGHSHVYWYRQLPEEGLKFMVYLQKENIIDESGMPKERFSAEFPKEGPSILRIQQVVRGDSAAYFCASSGQGANLSFGPGTRLTVT.

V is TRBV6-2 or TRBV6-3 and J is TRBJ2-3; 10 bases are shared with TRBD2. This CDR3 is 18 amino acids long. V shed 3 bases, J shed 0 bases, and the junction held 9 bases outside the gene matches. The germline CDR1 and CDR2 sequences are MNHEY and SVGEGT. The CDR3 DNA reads TGTGCCAGCAGTTATAGAGGACTAGCGGTTTCTAGCACAGATACGCAGTATTTT. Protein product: CASSYRGLAVSSTDTQYF.

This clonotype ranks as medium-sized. CDR3 region: CASSSGPFNEQFF. For the CDR3, the DNA is TGTGCCAGCAGCTCGGGACCCTTCAATGAGCAGTTCTTC. The V gene is TRBV11-1, the J gene TRBJ2-1; D possibly uses TRBD1 or TRBD2 (5 bases each). Germline V gives CDR1 SGHAT, CDR2 FQDESV (reference sequence). Trimming took 4 bases from V and 6 from J, leaving 10 bases between them. The CDR3 length is 13 residues.

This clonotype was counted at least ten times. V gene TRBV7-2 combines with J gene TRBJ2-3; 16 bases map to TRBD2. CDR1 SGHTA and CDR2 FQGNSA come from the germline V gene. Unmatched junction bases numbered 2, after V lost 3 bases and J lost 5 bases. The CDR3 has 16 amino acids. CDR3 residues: CASSLGLAGGRDTQYF. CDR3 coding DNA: TGTGCCAGCAGCTTGGGACTAGCGGGAGGGCGAGATACGCAGTATTTT.

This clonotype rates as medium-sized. The CDR3 loop reads CAISERGGGTEAFF. CDR3 nucleotides: TGTGCCATCAGTGAGAGGGGGGGTGGGACTGAAGCTTTCTTT. The gene calls are TRBV10-3 and TRBJ1-1, with D perhaps TRBD1 (6 bases). The CDR3 is made up of 14 amino acids. V lost 2 bases and J 5 bases, leaving 12 bases between the germline ends. Germline V gives CDR1 ENHRY, CDR2 SYGVKD.

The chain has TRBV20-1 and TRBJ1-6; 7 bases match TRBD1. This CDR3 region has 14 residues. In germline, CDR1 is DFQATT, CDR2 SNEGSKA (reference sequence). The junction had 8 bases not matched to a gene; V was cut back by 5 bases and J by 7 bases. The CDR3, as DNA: TGCAGTGCTGACAGGGTATCCCTAAATTCACCCCTCCACTTT. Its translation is CSADRVSLNSPLHF.

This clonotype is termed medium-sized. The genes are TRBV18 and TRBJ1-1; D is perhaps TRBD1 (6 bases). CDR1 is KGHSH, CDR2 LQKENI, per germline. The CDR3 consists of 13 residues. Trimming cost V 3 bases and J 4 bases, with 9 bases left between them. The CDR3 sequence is CASSPDRTTEAFF. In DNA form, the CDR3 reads TGTGCCAGCTCACCGGACAGAACCACTGAAGCTTTCTTT.

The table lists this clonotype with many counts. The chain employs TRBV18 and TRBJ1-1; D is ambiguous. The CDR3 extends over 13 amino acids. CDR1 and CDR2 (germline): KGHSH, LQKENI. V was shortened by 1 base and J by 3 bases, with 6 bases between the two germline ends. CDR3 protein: CASSPLWDTEAFF. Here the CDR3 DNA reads TGTGCCAGCTCACCACTCTGGGACACTGAAGCTTTCTTT. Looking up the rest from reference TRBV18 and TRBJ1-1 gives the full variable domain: NAGVMQNPRHLVRRRGQEARLRCSPMKGHSHVYWYRQLPEEGLKFMVYLQKENIIDESGMPKERFSAEFPKEGPSILRIQQVVRGDSAAYFCASSPLWDTEAFFGQGTRLTVV.